Listed below are T cell receptor beta chains from one sample, sequenced in a study of T cell responses to AZD1222 COVID-19 vaccine. Clones were sequenced by immunoSEQ multiplex PCR, and TCRdb holds only the in-frame ones, with some missing. The sample lists about 140,000 clones; roughly nine tenths were seen once. Sequenced here: peripheral blood, sampled 28 days after the second dose of the MenACWY control vaccine. These receptors originate from an adult who received the MenACWY meningococcal vaccine as a control. Each CDR3 is given with its conserved first and last residue. Each record gives: CDR3 DNA, CDR3 protein, D gene, clone size, J gene, V gene. D genes are given only for firm matches. Size values are once, few and many counts, or a class for expanded clones, and some rows have none.

CDR3nt: TGTGCCAGCAGTTTTCTGGGACAGGGGGGATCACCCCTCCACTTT; CDR3aa: CASSFLGQGGSPLHF; d_gene: TRBD1; abundance: -; j_gene: TRBJ1-6; v_gene: TRBV28
CDR3nt: TGTGCCAGCAGCTTAATAGGGATAAGCTCCTATAATTCACCCCTCCACTTT; CDR3aa: CASSLIGISSYNSPLHF; d_gene: -; abundance: -; j_gene: TRBJ1-6; v_gene: TRBV7-2
CDR3nt: TGCGCCAGCAGTGAGGGACTTATGAACACTGAAGCTTTCTTT; CDR3aa: CASSEGLMNTEAFF; d_gene: -; abundance: -; j_gene: TRBJ1-1; v_gene: TRBV10-2
CDR3nt: TGCGCCAGCAGCCAAGAGGGGGAGGGTAGCTATGGCTACACCTTC; CDR3aa: CASSQEGEGSYGYTF; d_gene: -; abundance: -; j_gene: TRBJ1-2; v_gene: TRBV4-3
CDR3nt: TGTGCCAGCACACCCACGGGACAGGGCACAGATACGCAGTATTTT; CDR3aa: CASTPTGQGTDTQYF; d_gene: TRBD1; abundance: -; j_gene: TRBJ2-3; v_gene: TRBV7-3
CDR3nt: TGCGCCAGCAGCCAACCAGGGACACAACTGTTTTTT; CDR3aa: CASSQPGTQLFF; d_gene: -; abundance: -; j_gene: TRBJ1-4; v_gene: TRBV4-3
CDR3nt: TGTGCCAGCAGTCTACGGGGCGCGGTTACAGATACGCAGTATTTT; CDR3aa: CASSLRGAVTDTQYF; d_gene: -; abundance: -; j_gene: TRBJ2-3; v_gene: TRBV27
CDR3nt: TGTGCCAGCAGTCCACGAACCCGACTAGCGGGAGGGAATGAGCAGTTCTTC; CDR3aa: CASSPRTRLAGGNEQFF; d_gene: TRBD2; abundance: -; j_gene: TRBJ2-1; v_gene: TRBV27
CDR3nt: TGTGCCAGCAGGGACAGGGGAAATTCACCCCTCCACTTT; CDR3aa: CASRDRGNSPLHF; d_gene: TRBD1; abundance: -; j_gene: TRBJ1-6; v_gene: TRBV3-1/TRBV3-2
CDR3nt: TGTGCCAGCAGTGGAGGGGGAGCATACATTCAGTACTTC; CDR3aa: CASSGGGAYIQYF; d_gene: -; abundance: -; j_gene: TRBJ2-4; v_gene: TRBV12-3/TRBV12-4
CDR3nt: TGCGCCAGCAGCTTGGGAAGCGGGGGTGCGGTCGAGCAGTACTTC; CDR3aa: CASSLGSGGAVEQYF; d_gene: TRBD2; abundance: -; j_gene: TRBJ2-7; v_gene: TRBV5-1
CDR3nt: TGTGCCAGCAGTGAATGGGGTTTGGAAAAACTGTTTTTT; CDR3aa: CASSEWGLEKLFF; d_gene: -; abundance: few; j_gene: TRBJ1-4; v_gene: TRBV25-1
CDR3nt: TGTGCCAGCAGCGCAACAGGGGTAAACACCATATATTTT; CDR3aa: CASSATGVNTIYF; d_gene: TRBD1; abundance: -; j_gene: TRBJ1-3; v_gene: TRBV9
CDR3nt: TGTGCCAGCAGCCCCGGGACAGGGGGCCCCAAAAACATTCAGTACTTC; CDR3aa: CASSPGTGGPKNIQYF; d_gene: TRBD1; abundance: -; j_gene: TRBJ2-4; v_gene: TRBV7-9
CDR3nt: TGTGCCAGCAGCAAAGGGGCTAGCGGATATCCCTACGAGCAGTACTTC; CDR3aa: CASSKGASGYPYEQYF; d_gene: -; abundance: -; j_gene: TRBJ2-7; v_gene: TRBV21-1
CDR3nt: TGCGCCAGCAGCTTCAGCAGGGGGAACGAAAAACTGTTTTTT; CDR3aa: CASSFSRGNEKLFF; d_gene: TRBD1; abundance: -; j_gene: TRBJ1-4; v_gene: TRBV5-1
CDR3nt: TGTGCCAGCAGCTTAGAGGCTAGCGGGAGTACCCCCTACGAGCAGTACTTC; CDR3aa: CASSLEASGSTPYEQYF; d_gene: TRBD2; abundance: -; j_gene: TRBJ2-7; v_gene: TRBV7-2
CDR3nt: TGTGCCAGTACTCCGTATGGGGGTTCTTCTATCGCGAGTCGGGCCAACGTCCTGACTTTC; CDR3aa: CASTPYGGSSIASRANVLTF; d_gene: -; abundance: -; j_gene: TRBJ2-6; v_gene: TRBV19
CDR3nt: TGTGCCAGCAGTTACATGACTGAAGCTTTCTTT; CDR3aa: CASSYMTEAFF; d_gene: -; abundance: -; j_gene: TRBJ1-1; v_gene: TRBV6-2/TRBV6-3
CDR3nt: TGCAGCGTTCAATCCGATGCCAACGTCCTGACTTTC; CDR3aa: CSVQSDANVLTF; d_gene: -; abundance: -; j_gene: TRBJ2-6; v_gene: TRBV29-1
CDR3nt: TGTGCCTGGAGCGGAAACAGGGGCTACACCTTC; CDR3aa: CAWSGNRGYTF; d_gene: -; abundance: once; j_gene: TRBJ1-2; v_gene: TRBV30
CDR3nt: TGTGCCAGCAGTTACCTAGCGGGAGTTGTCACCGGGGAGCTGTTTTTT; CDR3aa: CASSYLAGVVTGELFF; d_gene: TRBD2; abundance: -; j_gene: TRBJ2-2; v_gene: TRBV6-2/TRBV6-3
CDR3nt: TGTGCCAGCAGAAAGGGTTTGGGAAACACCATATATTTT; CDR3aa: CASRKGLGNTIYF; d_gene: -; abundance: -; j_gene: TRBJ1-3; v_gene: TRBV6-5
CDR3nt: TGTGCCAGCAGCCAAACCGGGGCCGGGGAGCTGTTTTTT; CDR3aa: CASSQTGAGELFF; d_gene: -; abundance: -; j_gene: TRBJ2-2; v_gene: TRBV7-3